These 23 T cell receptor beta chains were all obtained from the same sample, sequenced in a study of blood T cell repertoires in COVID-19. Method: immunoSEQ multiplex PCR; TCRdb's copy keeps in-frame clones and lacks some. The table lists 95,000 to 150,000 clones, 70% to 75% of them singletons, with more than 5.5% in the top ten. What was sequenced was peripheral blood. The receptors stem from a man aged 55 to 69 with acute or convalescent COVID-19.

The gene calls are TRBV24-1 and TRBJ1-2; TRBD1 matches 8 bases. Germline trimming cut 3 bases from V and 5 bases from J; bases unmatched to any gene: 7. Germline V gene data show CDR1 as KGHDR and CDR2 as SFDVKD. This CDR3 spans 15 amino acids. CDR3 region: CATSDPGQGWYGYTF. For the CDR3, the DNA is TGTGCCACCAGTGATCCAGGACAGGGATGGTATGGCTACACCTTC.

This clone was seen ten or more times. V usage is TRBV29-1 and J usage is TRBJ2-5, with 9 bases aligning to TRBD2. With V trimmed by 3 bases and J by 5 bases, 7 bases remained unmatched. Germline loops: CDR1 SQVTM, CDR2 ANQGSEA. This CDR3 region has 14 residues. DNA of the CDR3: TGCAGCGTTGAGATTAGCGGGAGCGCGGAGACCCAGTACTTC. Translating gives CSVEISGSAETQYF.

The V and J genes are TRBV19 and TRBJ2-1, with TRBD2 matching 7 bases. Trimming at V came to 4 bases and at J to 3 bases, leaving 6 bases not matched to a gene. This CDR3 is 15 amino acids long. Germline-derived CDR1 and CDR2 are LNHDA and SQIVND (reference sequence). The CDR3, as DNA: TGTGCCAGTAGTACCAGCGGGGCGATCTACAATGAGCAGTTCTTC. This sequence encodes CASSTSGAIYNEQFF.

This clone turned up a few times. The rearrangement joins TRBV25-1 to TRBJ2-5; maybe TRBD1 (6 bases). CDR3 size: 16 residues. Germline assignment: CDR1 MGHDK and CDR2 SYGVNS. V was pared by 6 bases and J by 7 bases, with 24 bases between. The CDR3 bases are TGTGCCAGCAGCAGACCGGGACACAATGTCGGTAGGACCCAGTACTTC. It encodes CASSRPGHNVGRTQYF.

This chain connects TRBV7-2 to TRBJ1-5; D uncertain. The ends were cut back, 2 bases at V and 5 bases at J, with 13 bases in the middle. Looked up from germline, CDR1 is SGHTA and CDR2 is FQGNSA. The CDR3 consists of 15 residues. CDR3 protein: CASSLSLPGYQPQHF. DNA for the CDR3: TGTGCCAGCAGCTTATCCTTACCAGGATATCAGCCCCAGCATTTT.

V and J are TRBV12-3 or TRBV12-4 and TRBJ1-1; no reliable D call. The length of the CDR3 is 12 residues. V lost 6 bases to trimming and J lost 11 bases, with 16 bases between them. The CDR3 DNA follows: TGTGCCAGCAGGCCAAACCGGGGTGAGGCTTTCTTT. It yields the protein CASRPNRGEAFF.

This chain joins TRBV7-9 and TRBJ2-5; 7 positions match TRBD2. Germline lookup yields CDR1 SEHNR and CDR2 FQNEAQ (reference sequence). The ends lost 2 bases at V and 5 bases at J; junction bases unmatched: 5. The length of the CDR3 is 14 residues. CDR3 bases: TGTGCCAGCAGCTTATCGCCTAGCGGTGAGACCCAGTACTTC. Protein: CASSLSPSGETQYF. Full variable domain (rest looked up from reference TRBV7-9 and TRBJ2-5): DTGVSQNPRHKITKRGQNVTFRCDPISEHNRLYWYRQTLGQGPEFLTYFQNEAQLEKSRLLSDRFSAERPKGSFSTLEIQRTEQGDSAMYLCASSLSPSGETQYFGPGTRLLVL.

J is TRBJ2-7 and V is TRBV6-1; 9 bases line up with TRBD2. Germline trimming cut 0 bases from V and 3 bases from J; bases unmatched to any gene: 9. The germline V gene encodes CDR1 MNHNS and CDR2 SASEGT. This CDR3 has 17 residues. The CDR3 here is CASSEALSRGGFYEQYF. As DNA, the CDR3 is TGTGCCAGCAGTGAAGCGCTTTCGCGGGGGGGCTTCTACGAGCAGTACTTC.

The genes are TRBV12-3 or TRBV12-4 and TRBJ1-1, with D possibly matching TRBD1 (6 bases). This CDR3 is 13 amino acids long. V dropped 9 bases and J dropped 4 bases, with 15 bases sitting between them. The CDR3 DNA reads as TGTGCCAGTCAGGGGTTCAGGGCCACTGAAGCTTTCTTT. Its translation is CASQGFRATEAFF.

This clone was seen a handful of times. The rearrangement joins TRBV6-2 or TRBV6-3 to TRBJ2-1; a possible D gene is TRBD1 (6 bases). CDR1 is MNHEY, CDR2 SVGEGT, per germline. Trimming took off 6 bases at V and 4 bases at J, with 16 bases between the two ends. The CDR3 is made up of 15 amino acids. The CDR3 DNA sequence: TGTGCCAGCAGCCGACAGGCAGGCGGATACAATGAGCAGTTCTTC. This encodes CASSRQAGGYNEQFF.

In its sample, this clone ranks as medium-sized. The chain joins TRBV7-8 to TRBJ2-5; tentative D call: TRBD2 (5 bases). Germline V CDR1 and CDR2: SGHVS, FQNEAQ. V gave up 5 bases and J gave up 5 bases, with 15 bases separating them. The CDR3 loop spans 14 amino acids. The CDR3, as DNA: TGTGCCAGCAGCCCGAGGGCCCAAAGCGAGACCCAGTACTTC. Encoded protein: CASSPRAQSETQYF.

The V call is TRBV28, the J call TRBJ2-7; TRBD1 aligns across 7 bases. Germline trimming cut 7 bases from V and 0 bases from J; bases unmatched to any gene: 6. This CDR3 spans 14 amino acids. Looked up from germline, CDR1 is MDHEN and CDR2 is SYDVKM. The CDR3 DNA reads as TGTGCCAGCAATTACAGGGGTCGCTCCTACGAGCAGTACTTC. Encoded protein: CASNYRGRSYEQYF.

This clone was seen more than once but under ten times. The V and J genes are TRBV4-1 and TRBJ2-2; 12 positions agree with TRBD2. The length of the CDR3 is 20 residues. CDR1 MGHRA and CDR2 YSYEKL come from the germline V gene. V trimming: 1 base; J trimming: 0 bases; junction bases outside the gene matches: 9. In DNA form, the CDR3 reads TGCGCCAGCAGCCAAGTTGGGCTAGCGGGGGGGAAATCGAACACCGGGGAGCTGTTTTTT. Its translation is CASSQVGLAGGKSNTGELFF.

The chain is built from TRBV19 and TRBJ1-2; TRBD1 matches 9 bases. V shed 5 bases and J 2 bases; nucleotides not matched to a gene: 6. CDR3 length: 15 residues. The germline gives CDR1 LNHDA, CDR2 SQIVND (reference sequence). CDR3 in DNA: TGTGCCAGTAGTCCAGGGACAGGGACGAACTATGGCTACACCTTC. It yields the protein CASSPGTGTNYGYTF.

The chain is built from TRBV3-1 (or the pseudogene TRBV3-2) and TRBJ2-1, with 12 bases fitting TRBD2. V lost 1 base to trimming and J lost 6 bases; unmatched junction nucleotides: 4. The germline V gene has CDR1 LGHDT and CDR2 YNNKEL (reference sequence). The CDR3 sequence is 16 residues long. This CDR3 is CASSQVRTSGINEQFF. The CDR3 DNA sequence: TGTGCCAGCAGCCAAGTTCGGACTAGCGGGATCAATGAGCAGTTCTTC.

The gene calls are TRBV19 and TRBJ1-1; 9 bases are a match to TRBD1. This CDR3 is built from 16 residues. The V gene's germline CDR1 is LNHDA and CDR2 SQIVND (reference sequence). J was trimmed by 1 base and V by 5 bases; bases with no gene match: 8. The CDR3 region has the DNA TGTGCCAGTAGTCGACAGGGGGGATATGGGAACACTGAAGCTTTCTTT. Translation: CASSRQGGYGNTEAFF.

The gene calls are TRBV29-1 and TRBJ2-6; 12 bases line up with TRBD2. CDR1 and CDR2 from the germline V gene are SQVTM and ANQGSEA. This CDR3 has 17 residues. V trimming: 7 bases; J trimming: 2 bases; junction bases outside the gene matches: 9. CDR3 DNA: TGCAGCGCTAGGACTAGCGGGGCCTACGCTGGGGCCAACGTCCTGACTTTC. Amino acids: CSARTSGAYAGANVLTF. Using reference TRBV29-1 and TRBJ2-6 for the parts outside the CDR3, the full variable domain is SAVISQKPSRDICQRGTSLTIQCQVDSQVTMMFWYRQQPGQSLTLIATANQGSEATYESGFVIDKFPISRPNLTFSTLTVSNMSPEDSSIYLCSARTSGAYAGANVLTFGAGSRLTVL.

A few counts support this clone. The rearrangement joins TRBV21-1 to TRBJ1-5; the listed D gene, TRBD1, was not tested against the DNA. TRBV21-1 is annotated as a pseudogene. The CDR3 spans 20 residues. The CDR3 DNA reads TGTGCCAGCAGCAAACGGGCCGAGGGACAGCCAGGGGAGGTTAATCAGCCCCAGCATTTT. Protein sequence: CASSKRAEGQPGEVNQPQHF.

The V gene is TRBV11-2, the J gene TRBJ2-3, with 12 positions matching TRBD2. V dropped 1 base and J dropped 3; count of bases not matched to a gene: 8. The CDR3 totals 18 residues. Germline-derived CDR1 and CDR2 are SGHAT and FQNNGV. CDR3 protein: CASSLGASGGVPTDTQYF. CDR3 in DNA: TGTGCCAGCAGCTTAGGGGCTAGCGGGGGGGTTCCGACAGATACGCAGTATTTT.

The genes are TRBV18 and TRBJ1-1, with a tentative D call TRBD1 (6 bases). V gave up 4 bases and J gave up 1 base, with 10 bases separating them. The germline V gene encodes CDR1 KGHSH and CDR2 LQKENI. This CDR3 is built from 14 residues. The CDR3 sequence: CASSRGGPNTEAFF. DNA for the CDR3: TGTGCCAGCTCACGGGGGGGGCCGAACACTGAAGCTTTCTTT.

This chain joins TRBV11-2 and TRBJ1-4; 7 nucleotides align to TRBD1. V trimming: 5 bases; J trimming: 8 bases; junction bases outside the gene matches: 11. The CDR3 is 15 residues long. From germline, CDR1 is SGHAT and CDR2 FQNNGV. The CDR3, as DNA: TGTGCCAGCAGCCCTGGAGGTAGGGGGCGAGAAAAACTGTTTTTT. It encodes CASSPGGRGREKLFF.

In this sample, this clone turned up once. V usage is TRBV5-1 and J usage is TRBJ2-2, with 10 bases identical to TRBD2. Germline V gives CDR1 SGHRS, CDR2 YFSETQ. Trimming took 0 bases from V and 3 from J; bases not matched to a gene: 5. CDR3 size: 17 residues. The CDR3 sequence: CASSLVLAGADTGELFF. In nucleotides, the CDR3 is TGCGCCAGCAGCTTGGTCCTAGCGGGAGCGGACACCGGGGAGCTGTTTTTT.

This clone was counted between two and nine times. The chain links TRBV5-1 to TRBJ2-1, with 10 bases lining up with TRBD2. Trimming cost V 2 bases and J 10 bases; bases outside gene matches: 6. The germline gives CDR1 SGHRS, CDR2 YFSETQ. This CDR3 comprises 14 residues. CDR3 bases: TGCGCCAGCAGCTTAACTAGCGGGATGGGAGAGCAGTTCTTC. This codes for CASSLTSGMGEQFF. The full variable domain, with the rest looked up from reference TRBV5-1 and TRBJ2-1, is KAGVTQTPRYLIKTRGQQVTLSCSPISGHRSVSWYQQTPGQGLQFLFEYFSETQRNKGNFPGRFSGRQFSNSRSEMNVSTLELGDSALYLCASSLTSGMGEQFFGPGTRLTVL.